The 19 T cell receptor beta chains in this list originate from one sample, sequenced in a study of cytomegalovirus exposure and HLA in healthy donors (dated by TCRdb to 2015 to 2018). Preparation of the library involved the immunoSEQ multiplex PCR assay. For the multiplex PCR, a mixture combining 60 forward primers for TCR Vbeta segments and 13 reverse primers for TCR Jbeta segments was used. Imported from immuneACCESS, the table was reduced by TCRdb to in-frame sequences with V and J called. These copies leave out some clones; in studies compared against another copy, an unresolved V gene accounts for under half, and the cause of the remainder is not known. This sample has roughly 100,000 clones in its table, and 70% to 90% of those were observed once. The ten largest clones represent 2.5% to 3% of the sample. Sequenced: PBMCs. The receptors stem from a man aged 40-49 years in good health and CMV-seronegative.

The table lists this clone with a few counts. The chain employs TRBV7-4 and TRBJ1-6, with TRBD1 identical over 9 bases. The germline V gene encodes CDR1 SGHVT and CDR2 SQSDAQ. The CDR3 runs 19 residues. V was pared by 9 bases and J by 5 bases, with 20 bases of the junction left unmatched. CDR3 amino acids: CARSGQGRRFSYNNSPLHF. The CDR3 bases are TGTGCCAGGAGCGGACAGGGGCGCCGGTTCTCCTATAATAATTCACCCCTCCACTTT.

The rearrangement uses TRBV7-6 and TRBJ2-5; 7 bases are shared with TRBD1. Germline V lookup: CDR1 SGHVS, CDR2 FNYEAQ. This CDR3 is built from 15 residues. Trimming removed 0 bases from V and 5 bases from J; junction bases left unmatched: 6. CDR3 residues: CASSLATGPSETQYF. Written as DNA, the CDR3 is TGTGCCAGCAGCTTAGCGACAGGGCCGAGCGAGACCCAGTACTTC. Drawing the rest from reference TRBV7-6 and TRBJ2-5, the complete variable domain is GAGVSQSPRYKVTKRGQDVALRCDPISGHVSLYWYRQALGQGPEFLTYFNYEAQQDKSGLPNDRFSAERPEGSISTLTIQRTEQRDSAMYRCASSLATGPSETQYFGPGTRLLVL.

A note on this clone: One end of the junction fails to match germline, which may point to a read error. V gene TRBV7-7 combines with J gene TRBJ1-4; 11 bases fit TRBD1. CDR3 length: 15 amino acids. CDR1 SSHAT and CDR2 FNYEAQ come from the germline V gene (reference sequence). The CDR3 bases are TGTGCTAGCAGCCGCGGGACAGGGGGTATGGAAAAACTGTTTTTT. It specifies CASSRGTGGMEKLFF. The whole variable domain, filled in from reference TRBV7-7 and TRBJ1-4, reads GAGVSQSPRYKVTKRGQDVTLRCDPISSHATLYWYQQALGQGPEFLTYFNYEAQPDKSGLPSDRFSAERPEGSISTLTIQRTEQRDSAMYRCASSRGTGGMEKLFFGSGTQLSVL.

This sequence joins TRBV14 and TRBJ1-1; 11 bases match TRBD1. The CDR3 has 19 residues. The germline CDR1 and CDR2 sequences are SGHDN and FVKESK. V trimming: 3 bases; J trimming: 1 base; junction bases outside the gene matches: 13. CDR3 in DNA: TGTGCCAGCAGCCAGGGGATACGGACAGGGGGCCTCAGGAACACTGAAGCTTTCTTT. Translation: CASSQGIRTGGLRNTEAFF.

The chain employs TRBV4-1 and TRBJ1-3; 8 bases fit TRBD1. Looked up from germline, CDR1 is MGHRA and CDR2 is YSYEKL. The CDR3 is 16 residues long. V was clipped by 4 bases and J by 4 bases; unmatched bases: 9. The CDR3 here is CASSRRQGSEGNTIYF. As DNA, the CDR3 is TGCGCCAGCAGCCGCCGACAGGGGAGCGAAGGAAACACCATATATTTT.

The CDR3 region is CASSPGTANVYEQYF. Here the CDR3 DNA reads TGTGCCAGCAGCCCCGGGACAGCTAACGTCTACGAGCAGTACTTC. This chain links TRBV9 with TRBJ2-5; 7 nucleotides align to TRBD1. The end of the DNA aligns better with TRBJ2-7, so the J call may be wrong. The CDR3 length is 15 residues. Germline V gene sequence: CDR1 SGDLS, CDR2 YYNGEE.

V usage is TRBV7-3 and J usage is TRBJ2-2; 9 positions agree with TRBD1. J lost 4 bases, V lost 5 bases, and 8 bases had no gene match. The CDR3 loop spans 16 amino acids. Germline V CDR1 and CDR2: SGHTA, FQGTGA. The CDR3: CASSQGTGWGTGELFF. CDR3 DNA sequence: TGTGCCAGCAGCCAAGGGACAGGGTGGGGCACCGGGGAGCTGTTTTTT.

This chain links TRBV30 with TRBJ1-3; D is unclear. CDR3 length: 13 residues. Between the trimmed V and J ends, which lost 3 bases and 3 bases, there was a span of 9 bases. CDR1 and CDR2 from the germline V gene are GTSNPN and SVGIG (reference sequence). For the CDR3, the DNA is TGTGCCTGGAGCCGCGGGAGTGGAAACACCATATATTTT. It yields the protein CAWSRGSGNTIYF.

A few counts support this clone. The chain carries TRBV5-1 and TRBJ1-1; D gene uncertain. Germline lookup yields CDR1 SGHRS and CDR2 YFSETQ. V was trimmed by 7 bases and J by 4 bases, leaving 14 bases between them. This CDR3 comprises 13 residues. This CDR3 reads CASRHPAGTEAFF. Written as DNA, the CDR3 is TGCGCCAGCCGACACCCCGCCGGCACTGAAGCTTTCTTT.

The rearrangement joins TRBV18 to TRBJ2-7; tentative D call: TRBD1 (5 bases). Germline values: CDR1 KGHSH, CDR2 LQKENI. The germline V and J ends were trimmed by 6 bases and 2 bases, with 14 bases remaining between them. This CDR3 comprises 14 residues. The CDR3 reads CASSPDIVTYEQYF. In nucleotides, the CDR3 is TGTGCCAGCTCGCCGGACATAGTAACCTACGAGCAGTACTTC.

This CDR3 is CASSLARGEETQYF. CDR3 DNA: TGTGCCAGCAGCTTGGCCCGGGGGGAAGAGACCCAGTACTTC. The chain carries TRBV5-4 and TRBJ2-5; 7 bases agree with TRBD2. The CDR3 totals 14 residues. The V segment lost 0 bases and the J segment 3 bases; nucleotides outside the gene matches: 2. Germline lookup yields CDR1 SGHNT and CDR2 YYREEE (reference sequence). Combining the CDR3 with reference TRBV5-4 and TRBJ2-5 gives the whole variable domain ETGVTQSPTHLIKTRGQQVTLRCSSQSGHNTVSWYQQALGQGPQFIFQYYREEENGRGNFPPRFSGLQFPNYSSELNVNALELDDSALYLCASSLARGEETQYFGPGTRLLVL.

The gene calls are TRBV7-8 and TRBJ2-1; 9 bases map to TRBD2. With V trimmed by 3 bases and J by 7 bases, 16 bases remained unmatched. Germline values: CDR1 SGHVS, CDR2 FQNEAQ. The CDR3 length is 18 residues. CDR3 loop: CASSFSARGGHPGNEQFF. DNA of the CDR3: TGTGCCAGCAGCTTTTCTGCGCGGGGGGGCCATCCGGGTAATGAGCAGTTCTTC. Complete variable domain (other parts from reference TRBV7-8 and TRBJ2-1): GAGVSQSPRYKVAKRGQDVALRCDPISGHVSLFWYQQALGQGPEFLTYFQNEAQLDKSGLPSDRFFAERPEGSVSTLKIQRTQQEDSAVYLCASSFSARGGHPGNEQFFGPGTRLTVL.

The rearrangement links TRBV19 to TRBJ2-7, with D tentatively TRBD2 (6 bases). Between the trimmed V and J ends, which lost 4 bases and 3 bases, there was a span of 16 bases. This CDR3 is built from 15 residues. Germline CDR1 is LNHDA and CDR2 is SQIVND (reference sequence). The CDR3 region is CASSTIAEEGYEQYF. CDR3 nucleotides: TGTGCCAGTAGTACGATAGCGGAGGAGGGCTACGAGCAGTACTTC.

This chain connects TRBV7-9 to TRBJ2-7, with 8 positions matching TRBD2. Germline V gives CDR1 SEHNR, CDR2 FQNEAQ (reference sequence). The trim removed 5 bases at V and 6 bases at J, leaving 15 bases unmatched. This CDR3 comprises 16 residues. The CDR3 protein is CASSPPTAGASGEQYF. The CDR3 DNA reads as TGTGCCAGCAGCCCCCCCACAGCGGGGGCCTCGGGCGAGCAGTACTTC.

The genes are TRBV5-1 and TRBJ1-5; D ambiguous. CDR1 and CDR2 from the germline V gene are SGHRS and YFSETQ. V was clipped by 0 bases and J by 4 bases, with 5 bases between them. The CDR3 contains 13 residues. The CDR3 loop reads CASSLAVNQPQHF. CDR3 DNA: TGCGCCAGCAGCTTGGCCGTGAATCAGCCCCAGCATTTT.

This clone is a singleton in its sample. V is TRBV6-6 and J is TRBJ2-6, with 10 positions matching TRBD1. Germline V gene lookup returns CDR1 MNHNY and CDR2 SVGAGI (reference sequence). There are 16 residues in the CDR3. Trimming at V came to 7 bases and at J to 1 base, leaving 4 bases not matched to a gene. CDR3 sequence (DNA): TGTGCCAGCACTCGACAGGGGGCATCTGGGGCCAACGTCCTGACTTTC. Protein sequence: CASTRQGASGANVLTF.

The genes are TRBV9 and TRBJ2-7; tentative D call: TRBD2 (5 bases). V lost 0 bases, J lost 0 bases, and 7 bases lay in between. Per germline, CDR1 SGDLS and CDR2 YYNGEE. The CDR3 has 14 amino acids. The CDR3 reads CASSVVGSSYEQYF. The DNA of the CDR3 is TGTGCCAGCAGCGTAGTGGGGAGCTCCTACGAGCAGTACTTC. Together with reference TRBV9 and TRBJ2-7, the CDR3 gives the full variable domain: DSGVTQTPKHLITATGQRVTLRCSPRSGDLSVYWYQQSLDQGLQFLIQYYNGEERAKGNILERFSAQQFPDLHSELNLSSLELGDSALYFCASSVVGSSYEQYFGPGTRLTVT.

The rearrangement joins TRBV12-5 to TRBJ2-5, with TRBD1 matching over 7 bases. The CDR3 has 15 amino acids. Germline CDR1 LGHNT, CDR2 FRNRAP. V lost 1 base and J lost 5; bases outside the gene matches: 7. The CDR3 reads CASGLARQGWETQYF. The CDR3 DNA follows: TGTGCTAGTGGTTTGGCTAGACAGGGATGGGAGACCCAGTACTTC.

The V and J genes are TRBV7-6 and TRBJ2-7; tentative D call: TRBD1 (5 bases). V was clipped by 2 bases and J by 7 bases, with 21 bases between them. The CDR3 is 16 amino acids. Germline loops: CDR1 SGHVS, CDR2 FNYEAQ. The chain's CDR3 is CASSLNQGARSEEQYF. The CDR3 bases are TGTGCCAGCAGCTTAAATCAAGGGGCGCGATCGGAAGAGCAGTACTTC.